What follows are 24 T cell receptor beta chains derived from one specimen sequenced in a study of spatial heterogeneity in lung cancer (dated by TCRdb to the late 2010s). Preparation of the library involved 5' RACE. Sequencer: NextSeq 500. TCRdb took the public reads, trimmed them with fastp at Q25, ran MiXCR for clone calling and kept in-frame beta chains. Rows matching on CDR3 protein sequence are summarized as one entry with the most common DNA and genes. This sample is represented by approximately 1,100 distinct CDR3 sequences; around 50% of them were singletons. The top ten constitute about 45% of the sample. What the time point label conveys for this sample: sample taken at primary tumor resection. Whole RNA extracted from tumor and nontumor lung tissue, or from cryopreserved PBMC samples, was used for TCR sequencing without cell sorting. The material was PBMCs, obtained at surgery. The receptor set was obtained from a male donor with early-stage non-small cell lung cancer.

Regarding this clonotype: A library made for alpha chains picked up this beta chain off target, so its size means little. The chain's CDR3 is CASRETGNQETQYF. The CDR3 region has the DNA TGTGCCAGCAGGGAGACGGGGAACCAAGAGACCCAGTACTTC. The V call is TRBV2, the J call TRBJ2-5; tentatively, D is TRBD2 (5 bases). Germline values: CDR1 SNHLY, CDR2 FYNNEI. There are 14 residues in the CDR3. The V gene lost 6 bases and the J gene lost 0 bases, with 11 bases spanning the gap.

A note on this clonotype: This beta chain is a stray sequence in a library constructed for alpha chains; its clone size is not meaningful. This chain links TRBV5-1 with TRBJ2-3; a possible D gene is TRBD1 (6 bases). The CDR3 has 14 residues. CDR1 and CDR2 from the germline V gene are SGHRS and YFSETQ. Trimming shortened V by 1 base and J by 3 bases, and 9 bases separated the two germline ends. The CDR3 DNA sequence: TGCGCCAGCAGCTTGAACAGGGAGACAGATACGCAGTATTTT. Translating gives CASSLNRETDTQYF.

Remarks on this clonotype: Being off target in a library aimed at alpha chains, this beta chain has a size of little meaning. The rearrangement joins TRBV2 to TRBJ2-3, with D maybe TRBD1 (5 bases). From germline, CDR1 is SNHLY and CDR2 FYNNEI. Deletions cut 3 bases from V and 5 bases from J, with 12 bases between. CDR3 length: 14 residues. In DNA form, the CDR3 reads TGTGCCAGCAGTGACGCCAGGGAAAAAGATACGCAGTATTTT. This encodes CASSDAREKDTQYF.

This clonotype occurred a few times. A library made for alpha chains picked up this beta chain off target, so its size means little. The chain combines TRBV28 with TRBJ2-5; 12 nucleotides align to TRBD1. Germline V gives CDR1 MDHEN, CDR2 SYDVKM. This CDR3 is built from 16 residues. After removal of 4 bases from V and 5 bases from J, the junction contained 8 bases not matched to a gene. The CDR3 region has the DNA TGTGCCAGCAGTTCCTACGGGACAGGGGGCGCGGAGACCCAGTACTTC. This codes for CASSSYGTGGAETQYF.

With regard to this clonotype: Because the library targeted alpha chains, this beta chain is an off-target read whose size means little. This chain links TRBV7-2 with TRBJ2-7; perhaps TRBD2 as D (6 bases). The germline V gene encodes CDR1 SGHTA and CDR2 FQGNSA. Trimming pared 2 bases from V and 3 bases from J, leaving 11 bases between. The CDR3 runs to 14 residues. DNA of the CDR3: TGTGCCAGCAGCTTAAGGCGGGACGGCTACGAGCAGTACTTC. Amino acid sequence: CASSLRRDGYEQYF. The whole variable domain, remainder taken from reference TRBV7-2 and TRBJ2-7, is GAGVSQSPSNKVTEKGKDVELRCDPISGHTALYWYRQSLGQGLEFLIYFQGNSAPDKSGLPSDRFSAERTGGSVSTLTIQRTQQEDSAVYLCASSLRRDGYEQYFGPGTRLTVT.

Turning to this clonotype: Since it is a stray read in a library aimed at alpha chains, this beta chain has a size that is not meaningful. The V and J genes are TRBV12-3 or TRBV12-4 and TRBJ2-1; D gene uncertain. CDR3 size: 12 residues. V was clipped by 5 bases and J by 2 bases, with 4 bases between them. This CDR3 is CASSLPYNEQFF. The CDR3 region has the DNA TGTGCCAGCAGTCTCCCCTACAATGAGCAGTTCTTC.

Comment on this clonotype: As an off-target read in a library built for alpha chains, this beta chain has a frequency of little significance. The gene calls are TRBV27 and TRBJ2-7; TRBD1 aligns across 8 bases. The CDR3 loop spans 14 amino acids. V lost 2 bases, J lost 3 bases, and 3 bases stayed unmatched. The germline V gene has CDR1 MNHEY and CDR2 SMNVEV (reference sequence). In DNA form, the CDR3 reads TGTGCCAGCAGTTTACAGGGGGCCAACTACGAGCAGTACTTC. Amino acids: CASSLQGANYEQYF.

Concerning this clonotype itself: Being off target in a library aimed at alpha chains, this beta chain has a size of little meaning. The CDR3 region has the DNA TGTGCCAGCAGTTTCCTAGCGGGGGACACAGATACGCAGTATTTT. This translates into CASSFLAGDTDTQYF. The V gene is TRBV6-5, the J gene TRBJ2-3; 10 bases line up with TRBD2. CDR3 size: 15 residues. Unmatched junction bases numbered 3, after V lost 4 bases and J lost 2 bases. CDR1 is MNHEY, CDR2 SVGAGI, per germline.

On this clonotype: Because the library targeted alpha chains, this beta chain is an off-target read whose size means little. For the CDR3, the DNA is TGTGCCAGCAGTTTATCGGCCAACGGGGAGCTGTTTTTT. Residues: CASSLSANGELFF. J is TRBJ2-2 and V is TRBV28; D unresolved. Germline CDR1 reads MDHEN; CDR2 reads SYDVKM. V was clipped by 1 base and J by 7 bases, with 7 bases between them. This CDR3 comprises 13 residues.

With regard to this clonotype: As an off-target read in a library built for alpha chains, this beta chain has a frequency of little significance. The chain couples TRBV28 to TRBJ1-1, with a possible D match to TRBD1 (6 bases). This CDR3 has 15 amino acids. The germline gives CDR1 MDHEN, CDR2 SYDVKM. Deletions cut 4 bases from V and 0 bases from J, with 12 bases between. The CDR3 bases are TGTGCCAGCAGTTCTCCTGGACAGATGAACACTGAAGCTTTCTTT. It is translated as CASSSPGQMNTEAFF.

Comments on this clonotype: Found in a library prepared for alpha chains, this beta chain is an off-target read, and its abundance has little meaning. The rearrangement uses TRBV20-1 and TRBJ2-7, with 14 bases aligning to TRBD2. Germline values: CDR1 DFQATT, CDR2 SNEGSKA (reference sequence). This CDR3 has 17 residues. V lost 0 bases, J lost 0 bases, and 4 bases stayed unmatched. CDR3 sequence: CSARDRTSGGTSYEQYF. Written as DNA, the CDR3 is TGCAGTGCTAGAGACCGGACTAGCGGGGGGACCTCCTACGAGCAGTACTTC.

Points on this clonotype: This beta chain represents an off-target read in a library built for alpha chains; its size is of limited meaning. The CDR3 loop is CASSPKADNEQFF. CDR3 bases: TGTGCCAGCTCACCAAAGGCGGACAATGAGCAGTTCTTC. The V and J genes are TRBV18 and TRBJ2-1, with D hard to call. The germline V gene has CDR1 KGHSH and CDR2 LQKENI. CDR3 length: 13 amino acids. The V gene lost 2 bases and the J gene lost 5 bases, with 7 bases spanning the gap.

To note about this clonotype: The library was designed around alpha chains, so this beta chain is a stray read whose abundance carries little weight. The chain uses TRBV28 and TRBJ2-7; 7 bases align to TRBD1. This CDR3 is built from 15 residues. Germline lookup yields CDR1 MDHEN and CDR2 SYDVKM. V lost 4 bases and J lost 0; bases outside the gene matches: 6. CDR3 protein: CASSSPGGASYEQYF. The CDR3, as DNA: TGTGCCAGCAGTTCCCCAGGGGGTGCCTCCTACGAGCAGTACTTC.

Note on this clonotype: Within a library made for alpha chains, this beta chain is off target, and its count is uninformative. This chain links TRBV6-2 or TRBV6-3 with TRBJ2-1, with D perhaps TRBD2 (5 bases). V was shortened by 7 bases and J by 3 bases, with 13 bases between the two germline ends. The CDR3 covers 14 residues. Per germline, CDR1 MNHEY and CDR2 SVGEGT. The CDR3 DNA reads TGTGCCAGCACCCAGAACGGGGACTACAATGAGCAGTTCTTC. Its translation: CASTQNGDYNEQFF.

This clonotype was observed a handful of times. This beta chain is an unintended read in a library built for alpha chains; its size means little. The rearrangement links TRBV4-3 to TRBJ2-5, with 13 positions matching TRBD2. CDR3 length equals 15 residues. Germline CDR1 LGHNA, CDR2 YSLEER. After removal of 1 base from V and 5 bases from J, the junction contained 1 base not matched to a gene. This CDR3 is CASSQVTSGGETQYF. In nucleotides, the CDR3 is TGCGCCAGCAGCCAAGTGACTAGCGGGGGGGAGACCCAGTACTTC.

By share of the sample, this clonotype is large. Since it is a stray read in a library aimed at alpha chains, this beta chain has a size that is not meaningful. This chain links TRBV28 with TRBJ2-7, with D possibly TRBD1 on 6 matching bases. The CDR3 is made up of 15 amino acids. With 8 bases removed from V and 1 base from J, the gap between germline ends came to 18 bases. CDR1 and CDR2 (germline): MDHEN, SYDVKM. The CDR3 region has the DNA TGTGCCAGCGAGACGAAACAGGGCGGTTCCTACGAGCAGTACTTC. This codes for CASETKQGGSYEQYF.

This clonotype is categorized as large. This beta chain is an unintended read in a library built for alpha chains; its size means little. The rearrangement uses TRBV23-1 and TRBJ2-1, with D tentatively TRBD2 (6 bases). TRBV23-1 is an open reading frame whose function is uncertain. The CDR3 sequence is 13 residues long. Trimming removed 0 bases at V and 15 bases at J, with 15 bases between. CDR3 sequence: CASSQSCRGYPFF. Here the CDR3 DNA reads TGCGCCAGCAGTCAATCGTGTCGGGGGTACCCGTTCTTC.

Comments on this clonotype: For a library built for alpha chains, this beta chain is a stray read; little rests on its size. This chain uses TRBV28 with TRBJ1-3, with 9 bases matching TRBD1. The CDR3 runs 16 residues. V was pared by 5 bases and J by 2 bases, with 7 bases of the junction left unmatched. Per the germline V gene, CDR1 is MDHEN and CDR2 is SYDVKM. The CDR3 here is CASSPRTGAPGNTIYF. The CDR3 DNA reads TGTGCCAGCAGTCCCCGGACAGGGGCCCCTGGAAACACCATATATTTT. Based on the CDR3 plus reference TRBV28 and TRBJ1-3, the full variable domain is DVKVTQSSRYLVKRTGEKVFLECVQDMDHENMFWYRQDPGLGLRLIYFSYDVKMKEKGDIPEGYSVSREKKERFSLILESASTNQTSMYLCASSPRTGAPGNTIYFGEGSWLTVV.

This clonotype was counted only a few times. Found in a library prepared for alpha chains, this beta chain is an off-target read, and its abundance has little meaning. The chain has TRBV28 and TRBJ2-7, with D possibly being TRBD1 (6 bases). V shed 4 bases and J shed 4 bases, with 14 bases lying between them. This CDR3 comprises 14 residues. Per germline, CDR1 MDHEN and CDR2 SYDVKM. The CDR3 protein is CASSSTGALYEQYF. Written as DNA, the CDR3 is TGTGCCAGCAGTTCGACAGGAGCCCTGTACGAGCAGTACTTC.

This clonotype has a handful of counts. The library was prepared for alpha chains; this beta chain is a stray read, so its frequency means little. J is TRBJ2-7 and V is TRBV2; D not certain. CDR1 and CDR2 from the germline V gene are SNHLY and FYNNEI. The CDR3 extends over 13 amino acids. The V end lost 2 bases, the J end lost 7 bases, and 12 bases lay between the germline ends. CDR3 loop: CASSELDVGEQYF. DNA for the CDR3: TGTGCCAGCAGTGAACTCGACGTAGGGGAGCAGTACTTC.

Note on this clonotype: This beta chain is an off-target read within a library intended for alpha chains, so its frequency means little. This rearrangement joins TRBV3-1 to TRBJ2-4; the D gene is possibly TRBD1 (5 bases). The CDR3 totals 16 residues. Germline V CDR1 and CDR2: LGHDT, YNNKEL (reference sequence). Trimming cost V 4 bases and J 3 bases, with 16 bases left between them. The CDR3 sequence: CASSLRAGFSKNIQYF. The CDR3 region has the DNA TGTGCCAGCAGCCTTCGTGCAGGGTTTAGCAAAAACATTCAGTACTTC.

Details on this clonotype: Since it is a stray read in a library aimed at alpha chains, this beta chain has a size that is not meaningful. The chain employs TRBV6-2 or TRBV6-3 and TRBJ2-3; 10 bases line up with TRBD2. Unmatched junction bases numbered 3, after V lost 5 bases and J lost 1 base. Germline CDR1 MNHEY, CDR2 SVGEGT. This CDR3 comprises 15 residues. The CDR3, as DNA: TGTGCCAGCAGTACCGGGACTAGCGGCACAGATACGCAGTATTTT. This sequence encodes CASSTGTSGTDTQYF.

This clonotype has just a few counts. This beta chain came through as a stray read in a library set up for alpha chains, and its size says little. The chain uses TRBV7-8 and TRBJ2-1, with 7 bases aligning to TRBD1. The CDR3 is 15 amino acids. With V trimmed by 2 bases and J by 7 bases, 8 bases remained unmatched. Germline CDR1 SGHVS, CDR2 FQNEAQ. The CDR3 sequence is CASSLRKRGQNEQFF. The CDR3 nucleotides read TGTGCCAGCAGCTTAAGGAAAAGGGGGCAGAATGAGCAGTTCTTC.

To note about this clonotype: Because the library targeted alpha chains, this beta chain is an off-target read whose size means little. Here the CDR3 DNA reads TGTGCCAGCAGTGAACAGACTACTTTCACAGATACGCAGTATTTT. Its protein product is CASSEQTTFTDTQYF. J is TRBJ2-3 and V is TRBV2; possibly TRBD2 for D (5 bases). The CDR3 is 15 amino acids. Trimming cost V 2 bases and J 2 bases, with 11 bases left between them. CDR1 and CDR2 from the germline V gene are SNHLY and FYNNEI.